The present TCR beta chain was sequenced within a study of blood T cell repertoires in COVID-19. TCRdb keeps only in-frame clones here, not all; method: immunoSEQ multiplex PCR. The sample yields fewer than 150,000 clones, approximately 84% seen once. Germline lookup yields CDR1 MNHEY and CDR2 SVGEGT. This CDR3 contains 15 residues. Germline trimming cut 6 bases from V and 3 bases from J; bases unmatched to any gene: 11. This clonotype was obtained from a man aged 35-49 years with acute or convalescent COVID-19. Sequenced sample: peripheral blood. The genes are TRBV6-2 or TRBV6-3 and TRBJ2-7; 7 nucleotides line up with TRBD2. The chain's CDR3 is CASSDGEGLVYEQYF. The DNA of the CDR3 is TGTGCCAGCAGCGACGGGGAGGGACTGGTCTACGAGCAGTACTTC.